These 32 T cell receptor beta chains came from one sample sequenced in a study of blood T cell repertoires in COVID-19. Profiling relied on immunoSEQ multiplex PCR, and the TCRdb table lists in-frame clones only, not all of them. Of about 240,000 clones in the sample, 80% to 85% are singletons; the top ten hold approximately 3.5%. The source material was peripheral blood. These receptors all stem from a woman in her late teens or twenties with acute or convalescent COVID-19.

The V and J genes are TRBV7-3 and TRBJ1-6; 10 bases line up with TRBD1. Germline V lookup: CDR1 SGHTA, CDR2 FQGTGA. CDR3 length: 14 residues. V lost 2 bases to trimming and J lost 9 bases; unmatched junction nucleotides: 1. The CDR3 reads CASSLGTGASPLHF. The DNA of the CDR3 is TGTGCCAGCAGCTTAGGGACAGGGGCTTCACCCCTCCACTTT.

CDR3 in amino acids: CASRGQGVRTIYF. The DNA for the CDR3 is TGTGCCAGCAGGGGACAGGGTGTACGCACCATATATTTT. J is TRBJ1-3 and V is TRBV14; 9 bases align to TRBD1. Losses at the gene ends were 6 bases for V and 9 bases for J; bases not matched to a gene: 6. There are 13 residues in the CDR3. Germline CDR1 and CDR2: SGHDN and FVKESK.

V gene TRBV19 combines with J gene TRBJ2-7; 11 bases align to TRBD2. This CDR3 region has 15 residues. Losses at the gene ends were 6 bases for V and 1 base for J; bases not matched to a gene: 5. Germline values: CDR1 LNHDA, CDR2 SQIVND (reference sequence). The CDR3 reads CASRPGTSGSYEQYF. For the CDR3, the DNA is TGTGCCAGTAGGCCGGGGACTAGCGGTTCCTACGAGCAGTACTTC.

CDR3 sequence reads: CASSYEGQGMPQEAFF. DNA of the CDR3: TGTGCCAGCAGCTACGAGGGACAGGGAATGCCGCAGGAAGCTTTCTTT. This chain uses TRBV7-9 with TRBJ1-1; 9 bases map to TRBD1. This CDR3 contains 16 residues. V lost 4 bases to trimming and J lost 8 bases; unmatched junction nucleotides: 14. CDR1 SEHNR and CDR2 FQNEAQ come from the germline V gene (reference sequence).

The rearrangement joins TRBV7-2 to TRBJ2-3, with 9 positions matching TRBD2. The CDR3 consists of 17 residues. Germline V lookup: CDR1 SGHTA, CDR2 FQGNSA. The trim removed 5 bases at V and 4 bases at J, leaving 13 bases unmatched. CDR3 sequence: CASSTLLAGSRPDTQYF. As DNA, the CDR3 is TGTGCCAGCAGCACGTTGCTAGCGGGGAGTCGGCCAGATACGCAGTATTTT.

V usage is TRBV19 and J usage is TRBJ2-3, with 8 bases matching TRBD2. This CDR3 spans 17 amino acids. V trimming: 4 bases; J trimming: 0 bases; junction bases outside the gene matches: 9. CDR1 is LNHDA, CDR2 SQIVND, per germline (reference sequence). The CDR3 loop reads CASSTITSGTSTDTQYF. In nucleotides, the CDR3 is TGTGCCAGTAGTACCATAACTAGCGGAACTAGCACAGATACGCAGTATTTT.

This clone was picked up one time. The chain links TRBV27 to TRBJ2-7, with 9 bases lining up with TRBD1. V gave up 6 bases and J gave up 6 bases; unmatched junction bases: 12. This CDR3 region has 15 residues. CDR1 is MNHEY and CDR2 is SMNVEV in the germline V gene (reference sequence). CDR3 sequence reads: CASSSLRTGAIEQYF. The CDR3 nucleotides read TGTGCCAGCAGCTCGCTTCGGACAGGGGCAATCGAGCAGTACTTC.

This rearrangement joins TRBV6-9 to TRBJ1-1; TRBD1 agrees at 11 bases. V dropped 6 bases and J dropped 5; count of bases not matched to a gene: 5. The CDR3 spans 14 residues. The germline gives CDR1 MNHGY, CDR2 SVAAGI. The CDR3 coding sequence is TGTGCCAGCAGCCTGGACAGGGGGCCGACTGAAGCTTTCTTT. Its translation is CASSLDRGPTEAFF.

On this clone: This sample also contains other DNA sequences that code for the same CDR3. The chain joins TRBV4-3 to TRBJ2-3, with unresolved D. CDR3 size: 13 residues. With 1 base removed from V and 2 bases from J, the gap between germline ends came to 4 bases. Looked up from germline, CDR1 is LGHNA and CDR2 is YSLEER. The CDR3 coding sequence is TGCGCCAGCAGCCAAGCCAACACAGATACGCAGTATTTT. Its translation: CASSQANTDTQYF.

The rearrangement links TRBV24-1 to TRBJ2-2; 8 bases align to TRBD1. Unmatched junction bases numbered 4, after V lost 6 bases and J lost 5 bases. Germline V gives CDR1 KGHDR, CDR2 SFDVKD. This CDR3 has 14 residues. CDR3 in amino acids: CATSPRTGTGELFF. The DNA of the CDR3 is TGTGCCACCAGTCCCCGGACAGGGACCGGGGAGCTGTTTTTT.

This chain uses TRBV7-8 with TRBJ2-7; D perhaps matches TRBD1 (6 bases). Deletions cut 5 bases from V and 2 bases from J, with 13 bases between. The CDR3 runs to 14 residues. CDR1 is SGHVS, CDR2 FQNEAQ, per germline. The CDR3 DNA is TGTGCCAGCAGCCATAGACAGGTAGCCTACGAGCAGTACTTC. Amino acid sequence: CASSHRQVAYEQYF.

J is TRBJ1-5 and V is TRBV19, with 8 bases identical to TRBD1. The germline CDR1 and CDR2 sequences are LNHDA and SQIVND (reference sequence). The J segment lost 5 bases and the V segment lost 6 bases, leaving 3 bases of the junction unmatched. This CDR3 spans 13 amino acids. The CDR3 protein is CASRWTGHQPQHF. DNA for the CDR3: TGTGCCAGTAGATGGACAGGGCATCAGCCCCAGCATTTT.

In this sample, this clone turned up once. DNA for the CDR3: TGTGCCAGCGCCGGGACAGCTGTAAACAATGAGCAGTTCTTC. As protein: CASAGTAVNNEQFF. The V call is TRBV27, the J call TRBJ2-1, with TRBD1 identical over 7 bases. Trimming removed 8 bases from V and 5 bases from J; junction bases left unmatched: 9. This CDR3 is 14 amino acids long. Germline V lookup: CDR1 MNHEY, CDR2 SMNVEV (reference sequence).

This chain uses TRBV6-1 with TRBJ1-2, with 9 positions matching TRBD1. The CDR3 sequence is 17 residues long. CDR1 and CDR2 from the germline V gene are MNHNS and SASEGT. V was clipped by 2 bases and J by 8 bases; unmatched bases: 15. CDR3 bases: TGTGCCAGCAGTGAATGGCTTGGATTACAGGGGGCGTTCGGCTACACCTTC. Translated: CASSEWLGLQGAFGYTF.

The chain employs TRBV24-1 and TRBJ2-1, with D possibly matching TRBD2 (5 bases). The CDR3 contains 15 residues. CDR1 is KGHDR and CDR2 is SFDVKD in the germline V gene. The ends were cut back, 5 bases at V and 6 bases at J, with 16 bases in the middle. The CDR3 sequence: CATSGSAVSVNEQFF. The CDR3 DNA follows: TGTGCCACCAGTGGTTCAGCGGTGTCGGTCAATGAGCAGTTCTTC.

Only one count was recorded for this clone. V usage is TRBV6-6 and J usage is TRBJ1-5; D gene uncertain. Germline lookup yields CDR1 MNHNY and CDR2 SVGAGI (reference sequence). V gave up 0 bases and J gave up 1 base, with 7 bases separating them. The CDR3 is 15 amino acids. CDR3 DNA: TGTGCCAGCAGTTACTCAGGCGGGAGCAATCAGCCCCAGCATTTT. This codes for CASSYSGGSNQPQHF.

The rearrangement links TRBV19 to TRBJ1-4; TRBD1 matches at 9 bases. CDR3 length: 14 residues. The germline gives CDR1 LNHDA, CDR2 SQIVND (reference sequence). After removal of 7 bases from V and 1 base from J, the junction contained 1 base not matched to a gene. CDR3 DNA: TGTGCCAGTAAGGACAGGGGAACTAATGAAAAACTGTTTTTT. It specifies CASKDRGTNEKLFF.

This chain links TRBV9 with TRBJ2-5; 9 bases are a match to TRBD1. Germline loops: CDR1 SGDLS, CDR2 YYNGEE. Trimming at V came to 6 bases and at J to 2 bases, leaving 2 bases not matched to a gene. The CDR3 length is 13 residues. The CDR3: CASNGQGQETQYF. CDR3 sequence (DNA): TGTGCCAGCAATGGACAGGGGCAAGAGACCCAGTACTTC.

The chain employs TRBV6-5 and TRBJ2-7; TRBD1 is a possible D gene (6 bases). The CDR3 runs to 13 residues. Between the trimmed V and J ends, which lost 7 bases and 5 bases, there was a span of 15 bases. Looked up from germline, CDR1 is MNHEY and CDR2 is SVGAGI. The CDR3 sequence: CASKGHSSHEQYF. The DNA for the CDR3 is TGTGCCAGCAAGGGACACTCATCCCACGAGCAGTACTTC.

The chain links TRBV3-1 (or the pseudogene TRBV3-2) to TRBJ2-7; TRBD2 matches at 9 bases. The germline V gene encodes CDR1 LGHDT and CDR2 YNNKEL (reference sequence). The V gene end was trimmed by 4 bases and the J gene end by 7 bases; junction bases not matched to a gene: 5. The CDR3 spans 13 residues. The CDR3 DNA reads as TGTGCCAGCAGCCTAGCGGGAGTAAGGGAGCAGTACTTC. The encoded protein is CASSLAGVREQYF.

The chain links TRBV13 to TRBJ1-2; 10 nucleotides match TRBD1. Trimming cost V 4 bases and J 8 bases; bases outside gene matches: 4. Germline CDR1 reads PRHDT; CDR2 reads FYEKMQ (reference sequence). The CDR3 spans 13 residues. This CDR3 is CASSYGQGEGYTF. The CDR3, as DNA: TGTGCCAGCAGCTACGGACAGGGGGAAGGCTACACCTTC.

The CDR3 protein is CASSLLTGQFTEAFF. In DNA form, the CDR3 reads TGTGCCAGCAGTTTGCTTACCGGACAGTTCACTGAAGCTTTCTTT. The genes are TRBV28 and TRBJ1-1; the D gene is possibly TRBD1 (6 bases). The CDR3 totals 15 residues. Trimming removed 3 bases from V and 4 bases from J, with 15 bases in between. The germline V gene has CDR1 MDHEN and CDR2 SYDVKM.

J is TRBJ1-1 and V is TRBV10-3; D is possibly TRBD1 (6 bases). The CDR3 sequence is 16 residues long. V lost 1 base and J lost 1, with 13 bases in between. The germline V gene encodes CDR1 ENHRY and CDR2 SYGVKD. The CDR3 here is CAISEYGGRGNTEAFF. For the CDR3, the DNA is TGTGCCATCAGTGAGTACGGGGGGCGGGGGAACACTGAAGCTTTCTTT.

A few counts support this clone. The chain couples TRBV6-2 or TRBV6-3 to TRBJ2-3; D may be TRBD1 (6 bases). CDR1 MNHEY and CDR2 SVGEGT come from the germline V gene. The CDR3 consists of 16 residues. V lost 3 bases, J lost 1 base, and 14 bases lay in between. The CDR3 nucleotides are TGTGCCAGCAGTTATTGGGGCAGGGGTGGCACAGATACGCAGTATTTT. Translation gives CASSYWGRGGTDTQYF.

This chain connects TRBV7-2 to TRBJ2-5; 7 bases are shared with TRBD2. The CDR3 extends over 15 amino acids. J lost 5 bases, V lost 4 bases, and 10 bases had no gene match. Germline lookup yields CDR1 SGHTA and CDR2 FQGNSA. CDR3 in DNA: TGTGCCAGCAGCTCCACTAGCGACTTCTACGAGACCCAGTACTTC. Translating it yields CASSSTSDFYETQYF.

The genes are TRBV3-1 (or the pseudogene TRBV3-2) and TRBJ2-5; 8 nucleotides align to TRBD2. CDR3 length equals 15 residues. Germline V gene lookup returns CDR1 LGHDT and CDR2 YNNKEL (reference sequence). Trimming removed 0 bases from V and 2 bases from J; junction bases left unmatched: 2. The CDR3, as DNA: TGTGCCAGCAGCCAAGAGTTAGCGGGACAAGAGACCCAGTACTTC. It yields the protein CASSQELAGQETQYF.

This chain joins TRBV7-9 and TRBJ2-3, with no clear D. V was shortened by 5 bases and J by 0 bases, with 9 bases between the two germline ends. CDR1 SEHNR and CDR2 FQNEAQ come from the germline V gene (reference sequence). The CDR3 is made up of 14 amino acids. The CDR3 DNA reads as TGTGCCAGCAGCCTCGCGGTTAGCACAGATACGCAGTATTTT. It translates to CASSLAVSTDTQYF.

This clone was picked up one time. The chain carries TRBV7-2 and TRBJ1-6, with no clear D. The V end lost 2 bases, the J end lost 5 bases, and 13 bases lay between the germline ends. CDR1 and CDR2 (germline): SGHTA, FQGNSA. The CDR3 has 16 residues. The CDR3 loop reads CASSLSVGGDNSPLHF. The DNA for the CDR3 is TGTGCCAGCAGCTTAAGTGTCGGCGGAGATAATTCACCCCTCCACTTT.

The sample holds one count of this clone. This sequence joins TRBV11-1 and TRBJ2-7; D possibly corresponds to TRBD1 (5 bases). The V end was cut by 3 bases, the J end by 6 bases, with 12 bases between. The CDR3 loop spans 13 amino acids. Germline CDR1 reads SGHAT; CDR2 reads FQDESV (reference sequence). This chain's CDR3 is CASSFRVGPEQYF. Here the CDR3 DNA reads TGTGCCAGCAGCTTCAGGGTGGGCCCCGAGCAGTACTTC.

The chain employs TRBV11-2 and TRBJ1-1, with 7 bases lining up with TRBD1. The CDR3 covers 19 residues. With 4 bases clipped from V and 0 bases from J, the junction kept 17 bases outside the gene matches. Germline CDR1 and CDR2: SGHAT and FQNNGV. The CDR3 DNA follows: TGTGCCAGCAGCTCCCTGAACTTACGCCACGGGACAGTGAACACTGAAGCTTTCTTT. This sequence encodes CASSSLNLRHGTVNTEAFF.

J is TRBJ2-7 and V is TRBV18; 12 bases align to TRBD2. Germline values: CDR1 KGHSH, CDR2 LQKENI. After removal of 3 bases from V and 4 bases from J, the junction contained 10 bases not matched to a gene. The CDR3 is made up of 17 amino acids. CDR3 amino acids: CASSPRTSGTRGYEQYF. The CDR3 nucleotides are TGTGCCAGCTCACCCAGGACTAGCGGGACTAGGGGTTACGAGCAGTACTTC.

CDR3 in amino acids: CASSSTGLSGYTF. DNA of the CDR3: TGTGCCAGCAGTTCGACAGGGCTTAGTGGCTACACCTTC. The chain joins TRBV6-2 or TRBV6-3 to TRBJ1-2, with 7 bases fitting TRBD1. The CDR3 runs 13 residues. Germline CDR1 MNHEY, CDR2 SVGEGT. V shed 4 bases and J 7 bases; nucleotides not matched to a gene: 6.